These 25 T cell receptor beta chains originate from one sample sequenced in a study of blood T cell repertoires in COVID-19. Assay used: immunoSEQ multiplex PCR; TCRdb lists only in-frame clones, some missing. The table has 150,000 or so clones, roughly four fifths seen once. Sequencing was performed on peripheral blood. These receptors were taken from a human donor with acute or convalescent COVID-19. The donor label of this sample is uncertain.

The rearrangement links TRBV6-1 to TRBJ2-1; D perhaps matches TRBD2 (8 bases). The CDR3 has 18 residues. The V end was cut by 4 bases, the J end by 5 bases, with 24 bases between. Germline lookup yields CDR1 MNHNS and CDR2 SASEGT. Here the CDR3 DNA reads TGTGCCAGCAGTGCCGGGCCGGGAGGGGGACAGCGAAACAATGAGCAGTTCTTC. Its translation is CASSAGPGGGQRNNEQFF.

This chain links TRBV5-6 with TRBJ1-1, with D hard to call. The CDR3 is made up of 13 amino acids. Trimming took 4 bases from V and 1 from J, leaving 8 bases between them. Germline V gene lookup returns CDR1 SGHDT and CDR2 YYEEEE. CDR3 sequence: CASSEPGNTEAFF. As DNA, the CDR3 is TGTGCCAGCAGCGAGCCCGGGAACACTGAAGCTTTCTTT. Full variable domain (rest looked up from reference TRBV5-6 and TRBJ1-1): DAGVTQSPTHLIKTRGQQVTLRCSPKSGHDTVSWYQQALGQGPQFIFQYYEEEERQRGNFPDRFSGHQFPNYSSELNVNALLLGDSALYLCASSEPGNTEAFFGQGTRLTVV.

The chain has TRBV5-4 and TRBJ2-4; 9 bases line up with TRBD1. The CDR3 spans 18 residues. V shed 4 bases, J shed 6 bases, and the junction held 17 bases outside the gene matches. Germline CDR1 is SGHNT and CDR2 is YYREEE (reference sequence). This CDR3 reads CASSPQGTGGAGVNIQYF. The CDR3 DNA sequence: TGTGCCAGCAGCCCCCAGGGAACAGGGGGCGCGGGGGTAAACATTCAGTACTTC.

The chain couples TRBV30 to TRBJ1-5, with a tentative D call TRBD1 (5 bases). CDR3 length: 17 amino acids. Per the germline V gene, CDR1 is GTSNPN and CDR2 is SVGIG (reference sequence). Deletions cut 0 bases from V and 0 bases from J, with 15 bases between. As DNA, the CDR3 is TGTGCCTGGAGTGTTCCCTTGGGGGGTCATAGCAATCAGCCCCAGCATTTT. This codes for CAWSVPLGGHSNQPQHF. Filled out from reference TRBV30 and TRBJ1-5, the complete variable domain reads SQTIHQWPATLVQPVGSPLSLECTVEGTSNPNLYWYRQAAGRGLQLLFYSVGIGQISSEVPQNLSASRPQDRQFILSSKKLLLSDSGFYLCAWSVPLGGHSNQPQHFGDGTRLSIL.

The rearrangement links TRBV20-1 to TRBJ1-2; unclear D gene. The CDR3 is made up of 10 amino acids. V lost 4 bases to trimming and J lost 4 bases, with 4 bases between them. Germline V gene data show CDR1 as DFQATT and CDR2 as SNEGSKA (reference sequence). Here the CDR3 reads CSANLYGYTF. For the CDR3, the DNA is TGCAGTGCTAATCTCTATGGCTACACCTTC.

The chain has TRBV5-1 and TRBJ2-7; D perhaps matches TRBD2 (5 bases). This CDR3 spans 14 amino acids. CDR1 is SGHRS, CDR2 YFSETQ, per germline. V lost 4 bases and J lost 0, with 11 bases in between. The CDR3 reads CASSASGSSYEQYF. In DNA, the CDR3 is TGCGCCAGCAGCGCCTCGGGGAGCTCCTACGAGCAGTACTTC.

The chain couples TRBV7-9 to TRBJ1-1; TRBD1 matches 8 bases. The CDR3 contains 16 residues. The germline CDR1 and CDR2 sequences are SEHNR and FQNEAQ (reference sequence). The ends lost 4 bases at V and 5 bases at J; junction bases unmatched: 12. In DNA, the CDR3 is TGTGCCAGCAGCTACCCGTATCACCACAGGGGGACTGAAGCTTTCTTT. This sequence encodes CASSYPYHHRGTEAFF.

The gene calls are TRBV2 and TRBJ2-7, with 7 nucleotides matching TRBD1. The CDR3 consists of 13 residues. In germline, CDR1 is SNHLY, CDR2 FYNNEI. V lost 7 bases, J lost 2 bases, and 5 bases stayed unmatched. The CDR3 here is CASTGDSPYEQYF. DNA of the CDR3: TGTGCCAGCACTGGGGACAGTCCCTACGAGCAGTACTTC.

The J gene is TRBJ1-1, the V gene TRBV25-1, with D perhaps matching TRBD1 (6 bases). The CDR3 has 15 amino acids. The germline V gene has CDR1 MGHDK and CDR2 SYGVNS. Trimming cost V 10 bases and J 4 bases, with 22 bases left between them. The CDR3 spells CATLAGGGRGTEAFF. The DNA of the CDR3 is TGTGCCACCCTTGCTGGGGGGGGGCGAGGCACTGAAGCTTTCTTT.

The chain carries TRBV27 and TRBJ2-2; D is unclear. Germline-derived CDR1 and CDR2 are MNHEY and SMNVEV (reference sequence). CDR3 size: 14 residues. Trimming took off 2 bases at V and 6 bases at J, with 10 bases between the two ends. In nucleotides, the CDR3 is TGTGCCAGCAGTTTAAATCCGACTCCCGGGGAGCTGTTTTTT. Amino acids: CASSLNPTPGELFF.

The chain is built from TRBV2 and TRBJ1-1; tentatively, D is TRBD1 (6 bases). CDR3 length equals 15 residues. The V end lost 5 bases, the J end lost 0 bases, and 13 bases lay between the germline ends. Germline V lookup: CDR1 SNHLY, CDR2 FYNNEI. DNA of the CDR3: TGTGCCAGCAGTAAAGGACAGCCTTTGAACACTGAAGCTTTCTTT. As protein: CASSKGQPLNTEAFF.

The CDR3 is CASARDRATGANVLTF. CDR3 sequence (DNA): TGTGCTAGTGCCAGGGACAGGGCGACCGGGGCCAACGTCCTGACTTTC. The rearrangement links TRBV12-5 to TRBJ2-6; TRBD1 matches 9 bases. Trimming at V came to 7 bases and at J to 4 bases, leaving 8 bases not matched to a gene. In germline, CDR1 is LGHNT, CDR2 FRNRAP. The CDR3 has 16 residues. The whole variable domain, filled in from reference TRBV12-5 and TRBJ2-6, reads DARVTQTPRHKVTEMGQEVTMRCQPILGHNTVFWYRQTMMQGLELLAYFRNRAPLDDSGMPKDRFSAEMPDATLATLKIQPSEPRDSAVYFCASARDRATGANVLTFGAGSRLTVL.

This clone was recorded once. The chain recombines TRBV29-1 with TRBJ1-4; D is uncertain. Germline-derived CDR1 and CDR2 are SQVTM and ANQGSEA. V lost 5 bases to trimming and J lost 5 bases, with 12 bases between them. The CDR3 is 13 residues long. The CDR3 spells CSVRGRSNEKLFF. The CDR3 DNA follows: TGCAGCGTTCGCGGCCGTTCGAATGAAAAACTGTTTTTT.

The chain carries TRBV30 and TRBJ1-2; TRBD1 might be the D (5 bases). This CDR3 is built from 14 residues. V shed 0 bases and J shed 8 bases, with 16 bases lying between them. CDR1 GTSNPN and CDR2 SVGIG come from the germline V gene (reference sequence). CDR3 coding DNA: TGTGCCTGGAGTGTGGGACTCAAGTTCGGGGGCTACACCTTC. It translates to CAWSVGLKFGGYTF.

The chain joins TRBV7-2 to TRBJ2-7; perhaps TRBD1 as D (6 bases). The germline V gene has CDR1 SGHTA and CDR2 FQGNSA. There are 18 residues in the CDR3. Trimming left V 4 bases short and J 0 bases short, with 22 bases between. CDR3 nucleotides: TGTGCCAGCAGCTATTCGACAGGAGTCCCGACCTACTCCTACGAGCAGTACTTC. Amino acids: CASSYSTGVPTYSYEQYF.

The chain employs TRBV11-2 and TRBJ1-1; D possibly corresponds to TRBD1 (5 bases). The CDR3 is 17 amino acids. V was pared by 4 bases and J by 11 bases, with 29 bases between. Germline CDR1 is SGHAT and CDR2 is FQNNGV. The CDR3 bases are TGTGCCAGCAGCTCGATCCGACGGAACACGGAGGGGTTAGAGGCTTTCTTT. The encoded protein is CASSSIRRNTEGLEAFF.

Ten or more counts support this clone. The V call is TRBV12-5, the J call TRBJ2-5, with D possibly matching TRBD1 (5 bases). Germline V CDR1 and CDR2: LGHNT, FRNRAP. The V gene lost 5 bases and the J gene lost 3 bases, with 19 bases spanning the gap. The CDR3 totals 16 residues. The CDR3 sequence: CASGIYLKGRKETQYF. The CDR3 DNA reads TGTGCTAGTGGTATATACCTCAAGGGGCGGAAAGAGACCCAGTACTTC.

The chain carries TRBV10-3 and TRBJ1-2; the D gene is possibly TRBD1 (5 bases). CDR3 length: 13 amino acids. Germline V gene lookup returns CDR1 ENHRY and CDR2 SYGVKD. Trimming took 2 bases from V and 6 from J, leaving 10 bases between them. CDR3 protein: CAISEEVGDGYTF. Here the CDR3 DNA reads TGTGCCATCAGTGAGGAGGTAGGGGATGGCTACACCTTC.

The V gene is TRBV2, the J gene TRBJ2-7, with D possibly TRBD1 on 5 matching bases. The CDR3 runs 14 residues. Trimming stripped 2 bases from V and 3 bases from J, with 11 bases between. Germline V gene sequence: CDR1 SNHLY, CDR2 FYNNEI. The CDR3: CASSEQGYNYEQYF. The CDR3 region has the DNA TGTGCCAGCAGTGAACAGGGATATAACTACGAGCAGTACTTC.

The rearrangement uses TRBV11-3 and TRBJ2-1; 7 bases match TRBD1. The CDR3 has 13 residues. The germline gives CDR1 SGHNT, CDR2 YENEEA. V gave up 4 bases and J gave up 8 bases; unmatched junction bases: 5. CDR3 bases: TGTGCCAGCAGCTCGACAGGGTTACATGAGCAGTTCTTC. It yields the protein CASSSTGLHEQFF.

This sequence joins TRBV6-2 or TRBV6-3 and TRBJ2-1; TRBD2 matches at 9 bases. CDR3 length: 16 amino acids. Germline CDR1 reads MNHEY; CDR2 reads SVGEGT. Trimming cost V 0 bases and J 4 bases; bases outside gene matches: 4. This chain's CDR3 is CASSYSKAGGYNEQFF. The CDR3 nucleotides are TGTGCCAGCAGTTACTCGAAAGCGGGGGGATACAATGAGCAGTTCTTC.

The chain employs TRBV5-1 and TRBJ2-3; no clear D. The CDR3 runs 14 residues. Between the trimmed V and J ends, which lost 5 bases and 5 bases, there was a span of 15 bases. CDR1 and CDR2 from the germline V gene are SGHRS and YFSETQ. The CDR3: CASSQSNWRDTQYF. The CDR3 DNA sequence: TGCGCCAGCAGTCAGTCAAATTGGAGAGATACGCAGTATTTT. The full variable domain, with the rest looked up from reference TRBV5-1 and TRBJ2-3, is KAGVTQTPRYLIKTRGQQVTLSCSPISGHRSVSWYQQTPGQGLQFLFEYFSETQRNKGNFPGRFSGRQFSNSRSEMNVSTLELGDSALYLCASSQSNWRDTQYFGPGTRLTVL.

CDR3 amino acids: CASTHRQGMAFF. In DNA, the CDR3 is TGTGCCAGCACGCACCGACAGGGTATGGCTTTCTTT. The V and J genes are TRBV6-5 and TRBJ1-1, with TRBD1 identical over 7 bases. The CDR3 spans 12 residues. The junction had 10 bases not matched to a gene; V was cut back by 7 bases and J by 11 bases. Looked up from germline, CDR1 is MNHEY and CDR2 is SVGAGI.

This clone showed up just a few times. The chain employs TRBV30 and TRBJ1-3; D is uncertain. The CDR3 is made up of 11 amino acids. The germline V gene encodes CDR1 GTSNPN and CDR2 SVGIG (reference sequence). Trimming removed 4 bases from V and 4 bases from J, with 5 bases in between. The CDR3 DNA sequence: TGTGCCTGGAACGGGGGAAACACCATATATTTT. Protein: CAWNGGNTIYF.

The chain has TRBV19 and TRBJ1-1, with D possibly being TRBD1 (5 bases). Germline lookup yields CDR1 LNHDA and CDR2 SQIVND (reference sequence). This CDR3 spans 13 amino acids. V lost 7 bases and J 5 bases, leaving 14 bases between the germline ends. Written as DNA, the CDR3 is TGTGCCAGTACCTCTTCAAGGGGAACTGAAGCTTTCTTT. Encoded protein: CASTSSRGTEAFF.